This is a list of T cell receptor beta chains from one sample in a study of T cell responses to AZD1222 COVID-19 vaccine. Assay: immunoSEQ multiplex PCR; the TCRdb copy retains only in-frame clones and omits some. The repertoire includes 150,000 to 250,000 clones, about 94% of them detected once, and roughly 0.99% sits in the top ten. Sequencing used peripheral blood, obtained 28 days after the second AZD1222 dose. These receptors all come from an adult who received the AZD1222 COVID-19 vaccine. The CDR3 runs from the conserved cysteine through the conserved F or W. Each record gives: D gene, V gene, J gene, clone size, CDR3 DNA, CDR3 protein. A D gene is named only where the DNA matches it firmly. Size is stated for part of the rows, as once, few or many counts, or as a class when the clone is expanded.

TRBD2	TRBV14	TRBJ2-7	NA	TGTGCCAGCAGCCGCGGGGGTGCCCCCTACGAGCAGTACTTC	CASSRGGAPYEQYF
NA	TRBV30	TRBJ1-3	NA	TGTGCCTGGAGTGTGGGGCCAGTAGGGTATTTT	CAWSVGPVGYF
NA	TRBV27	TRBJ1-5	once	TGTGCCAGCAGCCTCGAAGGGGGATACGGCAATCAGCCCCAGCATTTT	CASSLEGGYGNQPQHF
NA	TRBV25-1	TRBJ1-1	NA	TGTGCCAGCACCCCCGACGGCCCCGCTGAAGCTTTCTTT	CASTPDGPAEAFF
TRBD2	TRBV19	TRBJ2-7	NA	TGTGCCAGTAGTAGAGAACTAGCGGGATTCTCCTACGAGCAGTACTTC	CASSRELAGFSYEQYF
NA	TRBV27	TRBJ1-4	NA	TGTGCCAGCAGTTTAACTCCGGGCCGTAATGAAAAACTGTTTTTT	CASSLTPGRNEKLFF
NA	TRBV12-5	TRBJ1-1	NA	TGTGCTACCGGGCGAGGACATGAAGCTTTCTTT	CATGRGHEAFF
TRBD2	TRBV4-1	TRBJ2-7	NA	TGCGCCAGCAGCCAAGAGATCTGGGGGGGCTACGAGCAGTACTTC	CASSQEIWGGYEQYF
TRBD1	TRBV7-2	TRBJ1-2	NA	TGTGCCAGCAGCTTAGTAGGGACAGGGAGCTATGGCTACACCTTC	CASSLVGTGSYGYTF
NA	TRBV19	TRBJ1-5	NA	TGTGCCAGTAGTATACCAACAGGGAACCAGCCCCAGCATTTT	CASSIPTGNQPQHF
NA	TRBV7-4	TRBJ1-1	few	TGTGCCAGCAGCTCCTTCCGGGCCTTTGAAGCTTTCTTT	CASSSFRAFEAFF
NA	TRBV9	TRBJ2-1	NA	TGTGCCAGCAGCTTGAGGGGGTTGGCAGGTAACAATGAGCAGTTCTTC	CASSLRGLAGNNEQFF
TRBD1	TRBV27	TRBJ1-2	NA	TGTGCCAGCAGGTCCCTGCCGGGACAGGGAAACTATGGCTACACCTTC	CASRSLPGQGNYGYTF
NA	TRBV23-1	TRBJ1-3	NA	TGCGCCAGCTCAACGCAGAGCTCTGGAAACACCATATATTTT	CASSTQSSGNTIYF
NA	TRBV13	TRBJ1-2	NA	TGTGCCAGCAGCGGCAGGGCCAGCGGAACCTATGGCTACACCTTC	CASSGRASGTYGYTF
NA	TRBV27	TRBJ1-2	NA	TGTGCCAGCAGTTCGGCAGGGAAGGATGGCTACACCTTC	CASSSAGKDGYTF
TRBD1	TRBV6-2/TRBV6-3	TRBJ2-3	NA	TGTGCCAGCAGTTACCCCTCCGGACAGGGGGAAAATCCAGATACGCAGTATTTT	CASSYPSGQGENPDTQYF
TRBD1	TRBV19	TRBJ2-7	NA	TGTGCCAGTGGGTTTCGGGACAGGGCCTACGAGCAGTACTTC	CASGFRDRAYEQYF
TRBD1	TRBV5-6	TRBJ2-7	NA	TGTGCCAGCAGCCCCCGATGGGACAGGCCCAGCGAGCAGTACTTC	CASSPRWDRPSEQYF
TRBD1	TRBV28	TRBJ1-2	NA	TGTGCCAGCATGGGGGACAGATATGGCTACACCTTC	CASMGDRYGYTF
TRBD1	TRBV6-5	TRBJ2-1	NA	TGTGCCAGCAGACGGACAGGGATCGGGTACAATGAGCAGTTCTTC	CASRRTGIGYNEQFF
TRBD2	TRBV2	TRBJ2-7	NA	TGTGCCAGCAGGGTTCGAGCGGGGGGTCCCTACGAGCAGTACTTC	CASRVRAGGPYEQYF
NA	TRBV30	TRBJ1-1	NA	TGTGCCTGGACGCTAACCGGGACACCTAACACTGAAGCTTTCTTT	CAWTLTGTPNTEAFF
NA	TRBV5-1	TRBJ2-7	NA	TGCGCCAGCAGCTTTGAAACCTGGGGACCGTCTGCGGAGCAGTACTTC	CASSFETWGPSAEQYF
TRBD1	TRBV5-1	TRBJ1-3	NA	TGCGCCAGCAGCCCATTAGGACAGGCAAACACCATATATTTT	CASSPLGQANTIYF
NA	TRBV6-5	TRBJ2-7	NA	TGTGCCAGCTGGTCTGGTGATCGTAGGGAGCAGTACTTC	CASWSGDRREQYF
NA	TRBV19	TRBJ1-1	NA	TGTGCCAGTAGTCGCTTCATGAACACTGAAGCTTTCTTT	CASSRFMNTEAFF
NA	TRBV10-3	TRBJ1-6	NA	TGTGCCATCAGTGAGCGCACAGGGCGGGATTCACCCCTCCACTTT	CAISERTGRDSPLHF